The 6 T cell receptor beta chains listed next were all sequenced from one sample in a study of shared clonotypes between healthy human individuals. The repertoire was sequenced with immunoSEQ multiplex PCR; TCRdb's copy has only in-frame clones and lacks some. The sample has some 1.5 million clones; roughly 96% are singletons. Sample: naive CD4+ T cells sorted from blood. Subset reported: CD45RA+ positively selected. The receptors were sampled from a man aged 30-40 years in good health.

This rearrangement joins TRBV9 to TRBJ1-4, with D perhaps TRBD1 (5 bases). V lost 6 bases, J lost 5 bases, and 14 bases lay in between. The CDR3 extends over 14 amino acids. Germline V gives CDR1 SGDLS, CDR2 YYNGEE. Here the CDR3 DNA reads TGTGCCAGCAACAGCGGGACGGTGAATGAAAAACTGTTTTTT. This encodes CASNSGTVNEKLFF.

The chain combines TRBV7-9 with TRBJ1-4; TRBD1 aligns across 10 bases. This CDR3 spans 17 amino acids. CDR1 is SEHNR, CDR2 FQNEAQ, per germline (reference sequence). V was pared by 2 bases and J by 4 bases, with 7 bases of the junction left unmatched. The CDR3, as DNA: TGTGCCAGCAGCTTAACGGACAGGGGGTCGGGTAATGAAAAACTGTTTTTT. Translating gives CASSLTDRGSGNEKLFF.

This chain joins TRBV25-1 and TRBJ2-7; tentatively, D is TRBD1 (5 bases). The V gene lost 4 bases and the J gene lost 2 bases, with 15 bases spanning the gap. The CDR3 has 15 amino acids. Germline V gives CDR1 MGHDK, CDR2 SYGVNS. CDR3 residues: CASSGTGRAAYEQYF. The CDR3 DNA sequence: TGTGCCAGCAGTGGGACGGGCAGGGCCGCCTACGAGCAGTACTTC.

This rearrangement joins TRBV10-3 to TRBJ1-4; 9 bases fit TRBD1. J was trimmed by 1 base and V by 5 bases; bases with no gene match: 5. The CDR3 length is 16 residues. Germline lookup yields CDR1 ENHRY and CDR2 SYGVKD. CDR3: CAISSNRGQTNEKLFF. The CDR3 bases are TGTGCCATCAGTTCAAACAGGGGGCAAACTAATGAAAAACTGTTTTTT.

The V call is TRBV6-1, the J call TRBJ2-5; D unclear. CDR1 and CDR2 from the germline V gene are MNHNS and SASEGT. The V end lost 7 bases, the J end lost 2 bases, and 11 bases lay between the germline ends. The CDR3 is 13 amino acids. CDR3 amino acids: CASTRLVQETQYF. DNA for the CDR3: TGTGCCAGCACACGCTTGGTACAAGAGACCCAGTACTTC.

The chain combines TRBV2 with TRBJ2-1; 8 positions agree with TRBD1. The CDR3 covers 14 residues. Per germline, CDR1 SNHLY and CDR2 FYNNEI. V was clipped by 6 bases and J by 7 bases; unmatched bases: 8. The CDR3 DNA sequence: TGTGCCAGCAGCGCAGAGACAGGGGAGAATGAGCAGTTCTTC. This translates into CASSAETGENEQFF.